The next 17 T cell receptor beta chains were all read from a single sample in a study of blood T cell repertoires in COVID-19. The table came from immunoSEQ multiplex PCR; TCRdb's copy has only in-frame clones and leaves some out. The sample yields about 160,000 clones, 85% seen once. The sequencing sample was made of peripheral blood. These receptor sequences come from a human donor with acute or convalescent COVID-19. The donor label of this sample is uncertain.

This clone has only one observation. This chain joins TRBV29-1 and TRBJ2-2; a possible D gene is TRBD1 (6 bases). Germline loops: CDR1 SQVTM, CDR2 ANQGSEA. V was trimmed by 4 bases and J by 1 base, leaving 10 bases between them. This CDR3 spans 14 amino acids. The CDR3 nucleotides are TGCAGCGTTGGCACACAGGGGAACACCGGGGAGCTGTTTTTT. Its protein product is CSVGTQGNTGELFF.

This chain uses TRBV24-1 with TRBJ2-3; 7 bases fit TRBD2. Germline V gene data show CDR1 as KGHDR and CDR2 as SFDVKD. The CDR3 runs 15 residues. J gave up 2 bases and V 4 bases, and 5 bases lay outside the gene matches. The CDR3 DNA reads as TGTGCCACCAGTGACGCGACTAGCTACACAGATACGCAGTATTTT. This codes for CATSDATSYTDTQYF.

The chain uses TRBV27 and TRBJ1-5; the D gene is possibly TRBD1 (5 bases). This CDR3 comprises 17 residues. Per germline, CDR1 MNHEY and CDR2 SMNVEV (reference sequence). V shed 6 bases and J shed 1 base, with 19 bases lying between them. This CDR3 is CASRQSGGRGSNQPQHF. Written as DNA, the CDR3 is TGTGCCAGCAGGCAATCGGGAGGGAGGGGCAGCAATCAGCCCCAGCATTTT.

In this sample, this clone turned up once. The chain joins TRBV12-3 or TRBV12-4 to TRBJ2-7; D may be TRBD2 (6 bases). The CDR3 is 13 residues long. V was shortened by 6 bases and J by 7 bases, with 16 bases between the two germline ends. In nucleotides, the CDR3 is TGTGCCAGCAGCCGGGACTCTAGGCCGGAGCAGTACTTC. Its translation is CASSRDSRPEQYF.

The CDR3 reads CASSQFTAQSSYNSPLHF. As DNA, the CDR3 is TGTGCCAGCAGCCAGTTCACAGCACAGAGCTCCTATAATTCACCCCTCCACTTT. This chain uses TRBV3-1 (or the pseudogene TRBV3-2) with TRBJ1-6; no clear D gene. Germline V gene lookup returns CDR1 LGHDT and CDR2 YNNKEL (reference sequence). V was cut by 3 bases and J by 0 bases, with 15 bases left in between. The CDR3 loop spans 18 amino acids.

The chain recombines TRBV18 with TRBJ1-1, with 7 bases identical to TRBD1. Germline CDR1 and CDR2: KGHSH and LQKENI. This CDR3 region has 13 residues. Trimming removed 6 bases from V and 4 bases from J; junction bases left unmatched: 5. The DNA of the CDR3 is TGTGCCAGCTCTCCGGACAGGAGCACTGAAGCTTTCTTT. It translates to CASSPDRSTEAFF.

This clone was seen a single time. The chain couples TRBV9 to TRBJ2-1; tentatively, D is TRBD1 (6 bases). The germline gives CDR1 SGDLS, CDR2 YYNGEE. The CDR3 totals 19 residues. The V end lost 2 bases, the J end lost 3 bases, and 24 bases lay between the germline ends. The CDR3 sequence is CASSVPEVAGDRDYNEQFF. In nucleotides, the CDR3 is TGTGCCAGCAGCGTTCCCGAAGTTGCAGGGGACCGGGACTACAATGAGCAGTTCTTC.

The chain carries TRBV30 and TRBJ1-6; the D gene is possibly TRBD1 (5 bases). The V and J ends lost 1 base and 6 bases respectively, with 7 bases between them. The CDR3 sequence is 13 residues long. Germline CDR1 reads GTSNPN; CDR2 reads SVGIG (reference sequence). Written as DNA, the CDR3 is TGTGCCTGGAGTGAGACAGTTAATTCACCCCTCCACTTT. This encodes CAWSETVNSPLHF. Using reference TRBV30 and TRBJ1-6 for the parts outside the CDR3, the full variable domain is SQTIHQWPATLVQPVGSPLSLECTVEGTSNPNLYWYRQAAGRGLQLLFYSVGIGQISSEVPQNLSASRPQDRQFILSSKKLLLSDSGFYLCAWSETVNSPLHFGNGTRLTVT.

The chain has TRBV29-1 and TRBJ1-3, with TRBD1 identical over 11 bases. Trimming removed 7 bases from V and 4 bases from J; junction bases left unmatched: 9. The CDR3 contains 15 residues. The germline V gene has CDR1 SQVTM and CDR2 ANQGSEA. DNA for the CDR3: TGCAGCGATGGACAGGGGGCGAAAGTCGGAAACACCATATATTTT. Residues: CSDGQGAKVGNTIYF.

The gene calls are TRBV5-6 and TRBJ2-5; the match to TRBD2 covers 11 bases. The V and J ends lost 4 bases and 5 bases, in that order; junction bases with no gene match: 7. CDR1 is SGHDT and CDR2 is YYEEEE in the germline V gene. The CDR3 runs 15 residues. CDR3 in DNA: TGTGCCAGCAGCAAACTAGCGGGGGCCATGGAGACCCAGTACTTC. It specifies CASSKLAGAMETQYF.

For the CDR3, the DNA is TGCGCCAGCGGTCGACAGTCTGGAAACACCATATATTTT. The encoded protein is CASGRQSGNTIYF. The chain is built from TRBV10-2 and TRBJ1-3; D possibly corresponds to TRBD1 (5 bases). Trimming removed 8 bases at V and 1 base at J, with 9 bases between. The length of the CDR3 is 13 residues. Per the germline V gene, CDR1 is WSHSY and CDR2 is SAAADI.

The chain uses TRBV5-4 and TRBJ2-2, with D possibly being TRBD2 (6 bases). CDR1 is SGHNT, CDR2 YYREEE, per germline (reference sequence). V was clipped by 3 bases and J by 8 bases, with 26 bases between them. The CDR3 totals 18 residues. The CDR3 protein is CASSSPGWGDPLKGELFF. CDR3 DNA sequence: TGTGCCAGCAGCTCCCCCGGTTGGGGGGATCCCCTAAAAGGGGAGCTGTTTTTT.

The chain recombines TRBV5-1 with TRBJ2-3, with 11 bases fitting TRBD1. This CDR3 spans 16 amino acids. Germline CDR1 is SGHRS and CDR2 is YFSETQ. After removal of 4 bases from V and 3 bases from J, the junction contained 7 bases not matched to a gene. The CDR3 bases are TGCGCCAGCAGCCCCAGGGGGGACAGGGGGACAGATACGCAGTATTTT. It specifies CASSPRGDRGTDTQYF.

This clone was seen more than once but under ten times. The chain uses TRBV7-3 and TRBJ1-1; D might be TRBD1 (5 bases). Germline loops: CDR1 SGHTA, CDR2 FQGTGA. CDR3 length: 14 amino acids. The V end was cut by 7 bases, the J end by 0 bases, with 12 bases between. Here the CDR3 DNA reads TGTGCCAGCAAGCAGGGAGGCGTGAACACTGAAGCTTTCTTT. Translated: CASKQGGVNTEAFF.

This chain links TRBV11-3 with TRBJ1-1; 11 nucleotides align to TRBD1. Per the germline V gene, CDR1 is SGHNT and CDR2 is YENEEA. V shed 4 bases, J shed 4 bases, and the junction held 14 bases outside the gene matches. CDR3 length equals 18 residues. CDR3 coding DNA: TGTGCCAGCAGCTCATCGGACAGGGGGCCCGGGTTGGGCACTGAAGCTTTCTTT. Its protein is CASSSSDRGPGLGTEAFF.

V and J are TRBV6-6 and TRBJ1-1; unclear D gene. V lost 8 bases, J lost 6 bases, and 4 bases lay in between. Per the germline V gene, CDR1 is MNHNY and CDR2 is SVGAGI (reference sequence). This CDR3 is 9 amino acids long. This CDR3 is CASSSEAFF. The CDR3 nucleotides read TGTGCCAGCTCCTCTGAAGCTTTCTTT.

V is TRBV30 and J is TRBJ1-3; tentative D call: TRBD1 (5 bases). V lost 4 bases, J lost 9 bases, and 19 bases lay in between. The CDR3 sequence is 14 residues long. The V gene's germline CDR1 is GTSNPN and CDR2 SVGIG (reference sequence). Written as DNA, the CDR3 is TGTGCCTGGAATGTCGTCGGGGGAAAGGGCACCATATATTTT. Its translation is CAWNVVGGKGTIYF.